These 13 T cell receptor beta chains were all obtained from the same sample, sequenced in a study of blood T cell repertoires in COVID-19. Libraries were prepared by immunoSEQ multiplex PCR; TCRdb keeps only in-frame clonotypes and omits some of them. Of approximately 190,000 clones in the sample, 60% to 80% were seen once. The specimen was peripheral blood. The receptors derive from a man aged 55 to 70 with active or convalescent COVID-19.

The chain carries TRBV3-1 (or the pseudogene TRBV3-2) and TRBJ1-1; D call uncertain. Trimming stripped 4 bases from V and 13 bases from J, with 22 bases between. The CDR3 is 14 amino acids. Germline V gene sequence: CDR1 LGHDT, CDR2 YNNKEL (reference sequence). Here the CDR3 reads CASSPLEGGCRRFF. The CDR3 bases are TGTGCCAGCAGCCCCCTCGAGGGAGGCTGCCGGCGTTTCTTT.

This chain's CDR3 is CASSFRNQGVYTQYF. DNA for the CDR3: TGTGCCAGCAGCTTCCGGAACCAGGGTGTATATACGCAGTATTTT. This chain links TRBV5-4 with TRBJ2-3; TRBD1 is a possible D gene (5 bases). CDR1 is SGHNT, CDR2 YYREEE, per germline (reference sequence). Trimming left V 2 bases short and J 7 bases short, with 17 bases between. The CDR3 spans 15 residues.

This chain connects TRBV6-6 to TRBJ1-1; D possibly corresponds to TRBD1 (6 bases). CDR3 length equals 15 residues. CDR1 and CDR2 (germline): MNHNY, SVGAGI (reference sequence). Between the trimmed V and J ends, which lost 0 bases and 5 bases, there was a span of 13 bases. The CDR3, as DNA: TGTGCCAGCAGTTACTCGAGAAGGGGGAGAACTGAAGCTTTCTTT. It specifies CASSYSRRGRTEAFF.

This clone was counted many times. For the CDR3, the DNA is TGTGCCACCGGTGGTGAGGGCGGCACAGATACGCAGTATTTT. Translated, it gives CATGGEGGTDTQYF. The V and J genes are TRBV10-3 and TRBJ2-3; maybe TRBD2 (5 bases). The germline V and J ends were trimmed by 10 bases and 1 base, with 15 bases remaining between them. The CDR3 has 14 residues. Germline V lookup: CDR1 ENHRY, CDR2 SYGVKD.

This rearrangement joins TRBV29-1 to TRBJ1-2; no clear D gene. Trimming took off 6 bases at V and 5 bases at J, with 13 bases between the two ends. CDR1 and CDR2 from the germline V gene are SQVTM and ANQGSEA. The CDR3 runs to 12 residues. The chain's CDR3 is CSVRSGDYGYTF. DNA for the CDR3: TGCAGCGTCCGAAGCGGGGATTATGGCTACACCTTC.

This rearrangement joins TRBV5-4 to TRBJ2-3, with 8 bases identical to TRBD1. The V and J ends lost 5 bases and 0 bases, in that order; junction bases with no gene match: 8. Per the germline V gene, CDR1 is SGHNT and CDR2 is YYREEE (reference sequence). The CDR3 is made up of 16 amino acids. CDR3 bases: TGTGCCAGCAGTTGGGACAGGCCGTCTAGCACAGATACGCAGTATTTT. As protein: CASSWDRPSSTDTQYF.

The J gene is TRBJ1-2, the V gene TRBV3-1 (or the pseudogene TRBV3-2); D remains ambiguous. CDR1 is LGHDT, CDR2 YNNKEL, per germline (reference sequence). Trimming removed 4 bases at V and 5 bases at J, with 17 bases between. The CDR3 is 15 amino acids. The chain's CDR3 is CASSPLEAFSYGYTF. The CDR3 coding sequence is TGTGCCAGCAGCCCCCTGGAGGCCTTCTCATATGGCTACACCTTC.

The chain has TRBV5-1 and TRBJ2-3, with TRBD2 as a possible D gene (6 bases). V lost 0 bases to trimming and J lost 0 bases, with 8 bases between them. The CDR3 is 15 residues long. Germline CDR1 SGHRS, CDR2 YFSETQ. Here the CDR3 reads CASSLEGTSTDTQYF. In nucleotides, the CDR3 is TGCGCCAGCAGCTTGGAGGGGACTAGCACAGATACGCAGTATTTT.

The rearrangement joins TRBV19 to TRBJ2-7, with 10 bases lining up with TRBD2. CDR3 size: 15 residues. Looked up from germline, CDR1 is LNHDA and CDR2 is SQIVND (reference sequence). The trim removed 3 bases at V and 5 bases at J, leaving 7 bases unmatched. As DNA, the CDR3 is TGTGCCAGTAGTATGGCTAGCGGGAGAGTCAACGAGCAGTACTTC. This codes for CASSMASGRVNEQYF. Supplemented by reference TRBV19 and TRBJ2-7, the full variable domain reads DGGITQSPKYLFRKEGQNVTLSCEQNLNHDAMYWYRQDPGQGLRLIYYSQIVNDFQKGDIAEGYSVSREKKESFPLTVTSAQKNPTAFYLCASSMASGRVNEQYFGPGTRLTVT.

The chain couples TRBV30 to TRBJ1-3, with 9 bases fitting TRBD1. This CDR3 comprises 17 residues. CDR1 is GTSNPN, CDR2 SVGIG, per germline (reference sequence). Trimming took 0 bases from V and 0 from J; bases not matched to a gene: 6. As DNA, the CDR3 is TGTGCCTGGAGTGTCCGGACAGGGGTTAACTCTGGAAACACCATATATTTT. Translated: CAWSVRTGVNSGNTIYF.

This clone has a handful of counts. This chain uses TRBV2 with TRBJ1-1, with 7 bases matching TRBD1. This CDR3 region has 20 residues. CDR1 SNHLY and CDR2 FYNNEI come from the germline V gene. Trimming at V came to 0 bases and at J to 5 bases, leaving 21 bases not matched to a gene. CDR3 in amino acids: CASSEALGQVLRLGRTEAFF. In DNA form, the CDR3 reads TGTGCCAGCAGTGAAGCGCTCGGACAGGTGCTTCGTCTGGGGAGGACTGAAGCTTTCTTT.

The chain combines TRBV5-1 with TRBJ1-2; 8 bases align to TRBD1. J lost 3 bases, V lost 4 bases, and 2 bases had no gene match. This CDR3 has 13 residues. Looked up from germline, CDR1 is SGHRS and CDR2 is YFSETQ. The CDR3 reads CASSGTGDYGYTF. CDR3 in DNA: TGCGCCAGCAGCGGGACAGGTGACTATGGCTACACCTTC.

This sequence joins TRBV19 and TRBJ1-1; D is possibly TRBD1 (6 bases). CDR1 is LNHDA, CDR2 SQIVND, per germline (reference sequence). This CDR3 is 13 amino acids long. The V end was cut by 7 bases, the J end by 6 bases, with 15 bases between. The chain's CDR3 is CASNWGPRAEAFF. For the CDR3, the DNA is TGTGCCAGTAATTGGGGGCCACGGGCTGAAGCTTTCTTT.